This TCR beta chain was retrieved from a study of response to subunit inactivated influenza vaccine. Regarding the study as a whole: Authors proposed each seasonal influenza vaccination draws in few new T cells.

The germline V and J ends were trimmed by 3 bases and 2 bases, with 11 bases remaining between them. There are 14 residues in the CDR3. The germline V gene has CDR1 LGHDT and CDR2 YNNKEL (reference sequence). One entry per CDR3 protein, called by TCRdb with MiXCR from the RT-PCR reads. The sample shows 550,000 to 600,000 distinct CDR3 sequences, 10% to 15% of them seen only once. In regard to this clonotype: The antigen is unknown.

The clonotype comes from a man in his forties or fifties who received an inactivated influenza vaccine. This sample comprised PBMCs from blood, obtained on the day of vaccination. The chain combines TRBV3-1 with TRBJ2-7; D is unresolved. The CDR3 DNA reads as TGTGCCAGCAGCCACTACAATCGGCCCTACGAGCAGTACTTC. Translating gives CASSHYNRPYEQYF.